The clone carrying this T cell receptor beta chain has just one count. Its antigen is as yet unknown. The sample belongs to a study of regulatory and conventional T cells in RAG deficiency. Study observations and caveats: Patient subsets had shorter CDR3s; Omenn Treg-Tconv overlap exceeded 85%. Sorted Omenn CD25-high CD127-low cells may not be bona fide Tregs.

The germline V gene encodes CDR1 SNHLY and CDR2 FYNNEI. This CDR3 has 13 amino acids. V was pared by 3 bases and J by 1 base, with 3 bases between. Sequencing used immunoSEQ multiplex PCR; TCRdb keeps in-frame clones, though not all of them. The sample shows about 32,000 clones, around 91% of them seen only once. These sequences were also reported in another study, on regulatory T cells. Per that study: The PCR used 52 TRBV and 13 TRBJ primers. Patient repertoires had restricted TRB V-J pairs and skewed V and J usage, most in Tregs.

Specimen: CD8+ T cells sorted from blood. J is TRBJ2-2 and V is TRBV2; D unclear. The source of this sequence is a human donor in good health. The CDR3 bases are TGTGCCAGCAGTGAGGTGAACACCGGGGAGCTGTTTTTT. Protein product: CASSEVNTGELFF. The complete variable domain, with remaining parts taken from reference TRBV2 and TRBJ2-2, reads EPEVTQTPSHQVTQMGQEVILRCVPISNHLYFYWYRQILGQKVEFLVSFYNNEISEKSEIFDDQFSVERPDGSNFTLKIRSTKLEDSAMYFCASSEVNTGELFFGEGSRLTVL.